What follows are 16 T cell receptor beta chains derived from one specimen sequenced in a study of OX40 agonist ivuxolimab in advanced cancers. The data were produced by immunoSEQ multiplex PCR, yet TCRdb's version contains in-frame clones alone and is incomplete. The table lists about 14,000 clones, less than 90% of them singletons. Material: CD4+ or CD8+ T cells sorted from blood, obtained in a trial of the OX40 agonist ivuxolimab. The receptor set was obtained from an adult with an advanced solid tumor such as melanoma, head and neck, liver or kidney cancer.

The chain is built from TRBV10-1 and TRBJ1-2, with TRBD1 as a possible D gene (5 bases). V lost 4 bases to trimming and J lost 3 bases, with 12 bases between them. The germline V gene has CDR1 WNHNN and CDR2 SYGVQD (reference sequence). The CDR3 is 14 amino acids. The CDR3 nucleotides read TGCGCCAGCAGTGGTTCGGGGGACTACTATGGCTACACCTTC. Translated: CASSGSGDYYGYTF.

This chain uses TRBV27 with TRBJ2-1, with TRBD1 identical over 8 bases. Trimming removed 4 bases from V and 9 bases from J; junction bases left unmatched: 11. Germline V gene lookup returns CDR1 MNHEY and CDR2 SMNVEV (reference sequence). CDR3 length: 15 residues. The CDR3, as DNA: TGTGCCAGCAGTTGGCCTGGTCACAGGGGGTTTGAGCAGTTCTTC. It specifies CASSWPGHRGFEQFF.

This chain joins TRBV11-1 and TRBJ1-1; TRBD1 matches 8 bases. V lost 3 bases and J lost 1; bases outside the gene matches: 7. This CDR3 region has 16 residues. Germline assignment: CDR1 SGHAT and CDR2 FQDESV (reference sequence). CDR3: CASSLQGASWNTEAFF. The CDR3, as DNA: TGTGCCAGCAGCTTGCAGGGGGCCAGTTGGAACACTGAAGCTTTCTTT.

This chain uses TRBV6-5 with TRBJ2-5; 8 bases map to TRBD2. With V trimmed by 4 bases and J by 1 base, 2 bases remained unmatched. This CDR3 has 14 residues. The germline V gene encodes CDR1 MNHEY and CDR2 SVGAGI. The CDR3 DNA sequence: TGTGCCAGCAGTTCCGGGGGGGCCCAAGAGACCCAGTACTTC. Protein: CASSSGGAQETQYF.

V is TRBV9 and J is TRBJ2-1; the D gene is possibly TRBD1 (7 bases). CDR1 SGDLS and CDR2 YYNGEE come from the germline V gene. Trimming left V 0 bases short and J 7 bases short, with 14 bases between. The CDR3 contains 15 residues. Written as DNA, the CDR3 is TGTGCCAGCAGCGTAGAGGGCAGGGGGGATAATGAGCAGTTCTTC. Translating it yields CASSVEGRGDNEQFF.

This clone was counted once. V usage is TRBV4-3 and J usage is TRBJ2-7, with 9 bases fitting TRBD2. The CDR3 contains 17 residues. V was clipped by 0 bases and J by 0 bases; unmatched bases: 6. CDR1 and CDR2 from the germline V gene are LGHNA and YSLEER. The DNA for the CDR3 is TGCGCCAGCAGCCAAGATGCGACTAGCGGCAGCTCCTACGAGCAGTACTTC. It translates to CASSQDATSGSSYEQYF.

The chain recombines TRBV13 with TRBJ1-1; D not certain. The CDR3 extends over 13 amino acids. Germline lookup yields CDR1 PRHDT and CDR2 FYEKMQ (reference sequence). The V gene lost 0 bases and the J gene lost 5 bases, with 7 bases spanning the gap. CDR3 DNA: TGTGCCAGCAGCTTAGGAAAGAGGACTGAAGCTTTCTTT. Protein product: CASSLGKRTEAFF.

The chain employs TRBV19 and TRBJ2-3; D is tentatively TRBD1 or TRBD2 (5 bases each). This CDR3 is built from 12 residues. V lost 6 bases and J lost 6, with 10 bases in between. Per germline, CDR1 LNHDA and CDR2 SQIVND (reference sequence). The CDR3 loop is CASRGTADTQYF. Here the CDR3 DNA reads TGTGCCAGTAGAGGGACGGCGGATACGCAGTATTTT.

This sequence joins TRBV9 and TRBJ1-1; D may be TRBD1 (5 bases). This CDR3 spans 13 amino acids. V lost 0 bases to trimming and J lost 5 bases, with 8 bases between them. Germline V gene data show CDR1 as SGDLS and CDR2 as YYNGEE. CDR3 coding DNA: TGTGCCAGCAGCGTAGAAGGGGAAACTGAAGCTTTCTTT. Translating gives CASSVEGETEAFF.

CDR3 protein: CASSVFSRGTDTQYF. CDR3 nucleotide sequence: TGTGCCAGCAGCGTATTTAGTCGGGGCACAGATACGCAGTATTTT. This rearrangement joins TRBV9 to TRBJ2-3; D unresolved. Germline CDR1 reads SGDLS; CDR2 reads YYNGEE. The CDR3 covers 15 residues. The V gene lost 1 base and the J gene lost 1 base, with 10 bases spanning the gap.

V and J are TRBV10-2 and TRBJ2-1; D is unresolved. The CDR3 has 12 residues. V was trimmed by 7 bases and J by 8 bases, leaving 12 bases between them. The germline CDR1 and CDR2 sequences are WSHSY and SAAADI. CDR3: CASTITFDEQFF. In DNA, the CDR3 is TGCGCCAGCACAATTACGTTCGATGAGCAGTTCTTC.

V usage is TRBV11-2 and J usage is TRBJ2-7; 10 bases line up with TRBD1. CDR1 is SGHAT, CDR2 FQNNGV, per germline. The J segment lost 2 bases and the V segment lost 5 bases, leaving 6 bases of the junction unmatched. The CDR3 is made up of 15 amino acids. The CDR3 reads CASSRPGTGAYEQYF. The DNA of the CDR3 is TGTGCCAGCAGCCGCCCCGGGACAGGGGCCTACGAGCAGTACTTC.

The chain's CDR3 is CASREGVTEAFF. In DNA form, the CDR3 reads TGTGCCAGCCGGGAGGGAGTGACTGAAGCTTTCTTT. The chain uses TRBV2 and TRBJ1-1, with D uncertain. This CDR3 comprises 12 residues. Trimming removed 8 bases from V and 5 bases from J, with 12 bases in between. Germline CDR1 SNHLY, CDR2 FYNNEI.

The rearrangement links TRBV4-1 to TRBJ2-7; 7 bases are a match to TRBD1. The J segment lost 3 bases and the V segment lost 4 bases, leaving 9 bases of the junction unmatched. CDR1 MGHRA and CDR2 YSYEKL come from the germline V gene. The CDR3 has 15 residues. CDR3 nucleotide sequence: TGCGCCAGCAGCCCCGAGGGGGCAGGGTACTACGAGCAGTACTTC. It encodes CASSPEGAGYYEQYF.

The chain uses TRBV18 and TRBJ2-1; D gene ambiguous. Looked up from germline, CDR1 is KGHSH and CDR2 is LQKENI. Trimming took off 4 bases at V and 7 bases at J, with 11 bases between the two ends. This CDR3 has 13 amino acids. CDR3 loop: CASSHNPVNEQFF. The CDR3 DNA reads TGTGCCAGCTCACACAACCCTGTGAATGAGCAGTTCTTC.

The rearrangement joins TRBV5-1 to TRBJ1-2, with a tentative D call TRBD1 (6 bases). Trimming left V 3 bases short and J 4 bases short, with 16 bases between. The CDR3 sequence is 15 residues long. Germline V gene sequence: CDR1 SGHRS, CDR2 YFSETQ. The chain's CDR3 is CASSWRGQLGYGYTF. The CDR3 DNA sequence: TGCGCCAGCAGCTGGCGGGGGCAGCTGGGCTATGGCTACACCTTC.